What follows is one TCR beta chain and its context. Its antigen is not known. The data stem from a study of blood T cells in healthy people across ages. Study-level results: TCR beta diversity per million T cells fell roughly linearly with age.

The V end lost 7 bases, the J end lost 0 bases, and 9 bases lay between the germline ends. The CDR3 totals 13 residues. Germline lookup yields CDR1 LGHDT and CDR2 YNNKEL (reference sequence). PCR was performed a second time for about 7 to 11 cycles using a sample-barcoded 5' primer and a J-beta primer mix. The template-switch adaptor, which had 12 random nucleotides, put a tag on each cDNA molecule. TCRdb independently ran MiXCR on the 5' RACE reads; one entry per CDR3 protein. The sample shows about 1,500,000 distinct CDR3 sequences, approximately 28% of them seen only once. Material: blood. The clonotype comes from a woman aged 25 to 45 in good health. J is TRBJ1-1 and V is TRBV3-1; D is ambiguous. CDR3 coding DNA: TGTGCCAGCAACCATGGGGTGAACACTGAAGCTTTCTTT. It yields the protein CASNHGVNTEAFF. Full variable domain (outside the CDR3, taken from reference TRBV3-1 and TRBJ1-1): DTAVSQTPKYLVTQMGNDKSIKCEQNLGHDTMYWYKQDSKKFLKIMFSYNNKELIINETVPNRFSPKSPDKAHLNLHINSLELGDSAVYFCASNHGVNTEAFFGQGTRLTVV.